This record looks at one TCR beta chain sequence and its context. This record comes from a study of control samples from healthy donors and cancer patients. The germline gives CDR1 MNHEY, CDR2 SVGEGT. The CDR3 is made up of 15 amino acids. V was clipped by 3 bases and J by 5 bases, with 16 bases between them. Repertoires were generated with immunoSEQ multiplex PCR, while TCRdb's copy carries only in-frame clones and drops some. The sample consists of tens of thousands of clones, around nine tenths of them appearing once. The sample was PBMCs. The clonotype comes from a man aged 40-49 years with colorectal cancer. V gene TRBV6-2 or TRBV6-3 combines with J gene TRBJ2-5, with no clear D. CDR3 sequence: CASSYMTPVWETQYF. CDR3 DNA sequence: TGTGCCAGCAGTTATATGACACCGGTTTGGGAGACCCAGTACTTC.